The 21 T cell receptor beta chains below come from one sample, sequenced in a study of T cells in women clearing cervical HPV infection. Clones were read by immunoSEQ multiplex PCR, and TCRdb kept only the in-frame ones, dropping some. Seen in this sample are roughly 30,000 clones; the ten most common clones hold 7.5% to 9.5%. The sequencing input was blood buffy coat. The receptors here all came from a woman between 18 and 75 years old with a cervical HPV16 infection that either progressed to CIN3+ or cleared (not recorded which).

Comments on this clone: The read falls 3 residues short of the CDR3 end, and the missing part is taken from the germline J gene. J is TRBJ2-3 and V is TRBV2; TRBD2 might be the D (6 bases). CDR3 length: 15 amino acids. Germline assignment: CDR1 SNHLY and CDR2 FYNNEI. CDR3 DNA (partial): TGTGCCAGCACCCGGGACTCAAGGAGCAATCAGCCG. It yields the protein CASTRDSRSNQP. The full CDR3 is CASTRDSRSNQPQYF.

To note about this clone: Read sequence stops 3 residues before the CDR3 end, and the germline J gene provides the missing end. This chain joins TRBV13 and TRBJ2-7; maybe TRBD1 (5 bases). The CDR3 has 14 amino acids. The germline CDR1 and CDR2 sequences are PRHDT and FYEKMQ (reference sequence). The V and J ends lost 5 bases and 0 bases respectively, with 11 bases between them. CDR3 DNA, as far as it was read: TGTGCCAGCAGCCCTACAGGAAACTCCTACGAG. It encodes CASSPTGNSYE. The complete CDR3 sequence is CASSPTGNSYEQYF.

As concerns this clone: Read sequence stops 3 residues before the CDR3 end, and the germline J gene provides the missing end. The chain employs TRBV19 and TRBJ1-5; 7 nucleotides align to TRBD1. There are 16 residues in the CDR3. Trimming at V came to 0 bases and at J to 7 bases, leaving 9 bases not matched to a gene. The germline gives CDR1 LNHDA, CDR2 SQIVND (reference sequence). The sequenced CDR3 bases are TGTGCCAGTAGTATAGATGGGGGACAGTCTAGGCAGCCC. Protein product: CASSIDGGQSRQP. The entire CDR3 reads CASSIDGGQSRQPQHF.

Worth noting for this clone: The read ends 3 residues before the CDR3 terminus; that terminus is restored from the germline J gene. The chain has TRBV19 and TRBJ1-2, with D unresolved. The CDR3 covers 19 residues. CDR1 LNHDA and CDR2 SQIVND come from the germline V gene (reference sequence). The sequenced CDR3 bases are TGTGCCAGTAGTATAATGAGGGCCACGGCGACTAGCGGGAGATCCGAC. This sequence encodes CASSIMRATATSGRSD. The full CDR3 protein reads CASSIMRATATSGRSDYTF.

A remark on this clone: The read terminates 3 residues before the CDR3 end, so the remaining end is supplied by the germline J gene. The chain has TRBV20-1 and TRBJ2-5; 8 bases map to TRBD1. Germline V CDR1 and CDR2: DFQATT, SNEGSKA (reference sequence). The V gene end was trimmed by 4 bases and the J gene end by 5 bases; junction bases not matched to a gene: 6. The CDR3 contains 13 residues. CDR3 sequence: CSATDRGWETQYF. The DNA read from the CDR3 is TGCAGTGCTACCGACAGGGGATGGGAGACC.

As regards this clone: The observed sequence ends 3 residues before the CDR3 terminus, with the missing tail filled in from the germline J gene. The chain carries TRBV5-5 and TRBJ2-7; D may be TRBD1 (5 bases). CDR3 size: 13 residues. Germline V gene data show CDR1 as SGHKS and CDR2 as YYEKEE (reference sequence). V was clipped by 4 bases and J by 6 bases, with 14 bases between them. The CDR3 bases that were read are TGTGCCAGCAGCACCGACCCAAGGGGCGAG. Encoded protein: CASSTDPRGE. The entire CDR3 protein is CASSTDPRGEQYF.

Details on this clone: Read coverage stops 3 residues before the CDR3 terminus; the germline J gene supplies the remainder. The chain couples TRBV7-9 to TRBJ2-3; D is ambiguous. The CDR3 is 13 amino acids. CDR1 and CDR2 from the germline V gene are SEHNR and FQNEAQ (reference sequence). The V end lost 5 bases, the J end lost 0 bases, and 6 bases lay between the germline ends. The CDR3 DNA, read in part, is TGTGCCAGCAGCGAGACTAGCACAGATACG. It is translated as CASSETSTDT. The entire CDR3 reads CASSETSTDTQYF.

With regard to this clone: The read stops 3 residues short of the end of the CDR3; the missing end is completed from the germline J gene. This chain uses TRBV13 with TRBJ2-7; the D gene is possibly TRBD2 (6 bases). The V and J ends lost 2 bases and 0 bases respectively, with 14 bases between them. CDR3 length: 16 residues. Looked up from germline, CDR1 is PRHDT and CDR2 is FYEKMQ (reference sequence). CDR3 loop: CASSLRGGISSYEQYF. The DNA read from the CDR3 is TGTGCCAGCAGCTTAAGAGGCGGGATAAGCTCCTACGAG.

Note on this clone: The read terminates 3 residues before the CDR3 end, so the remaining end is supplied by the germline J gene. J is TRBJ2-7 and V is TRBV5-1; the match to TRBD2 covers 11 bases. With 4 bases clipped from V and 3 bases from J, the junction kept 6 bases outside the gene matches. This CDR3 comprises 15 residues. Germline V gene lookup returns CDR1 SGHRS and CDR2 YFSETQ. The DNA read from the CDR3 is TGCGCCAGCAGCACCTCCGGGACTAGCGGCTACGAG. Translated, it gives CASSTSGTSGYE. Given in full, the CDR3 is CASSTSGTSGYEQYF.

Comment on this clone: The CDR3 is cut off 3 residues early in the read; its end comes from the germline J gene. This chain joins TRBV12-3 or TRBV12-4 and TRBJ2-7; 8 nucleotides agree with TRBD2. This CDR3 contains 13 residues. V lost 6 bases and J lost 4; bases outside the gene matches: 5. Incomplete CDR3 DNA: TGTGCCAGCAGCCCGGGGGGGTTATACGAG. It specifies CASSPGGLYE. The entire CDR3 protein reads CASSPGGLYEQYF.

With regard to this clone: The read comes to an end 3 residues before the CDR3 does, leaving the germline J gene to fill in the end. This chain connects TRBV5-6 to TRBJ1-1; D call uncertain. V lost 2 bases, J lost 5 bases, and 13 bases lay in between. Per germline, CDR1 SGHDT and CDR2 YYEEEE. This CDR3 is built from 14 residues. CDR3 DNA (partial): TGTGCCAGCAGCTTCGGGCGCGGCGGGACTGAA. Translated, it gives CASSFGRGGTE. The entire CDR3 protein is CASSFGRGGTEAFF.

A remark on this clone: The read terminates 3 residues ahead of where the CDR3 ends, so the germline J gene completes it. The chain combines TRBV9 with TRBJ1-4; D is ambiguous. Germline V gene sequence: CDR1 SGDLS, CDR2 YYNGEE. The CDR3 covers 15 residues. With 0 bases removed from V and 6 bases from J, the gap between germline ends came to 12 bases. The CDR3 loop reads CASSVGGPQYEKLFF. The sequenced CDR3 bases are TGTGCCAGCAGCGTAGGAGGCCCCCAATATGAAAAA.

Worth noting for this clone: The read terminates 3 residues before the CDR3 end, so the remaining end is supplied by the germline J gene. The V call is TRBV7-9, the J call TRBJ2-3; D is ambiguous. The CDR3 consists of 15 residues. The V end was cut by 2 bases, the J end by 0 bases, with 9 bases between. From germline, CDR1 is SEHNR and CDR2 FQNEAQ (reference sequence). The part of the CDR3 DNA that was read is TGTGCCAGCAGCTTAACCCGAGCTAGCACAGATACG. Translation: CASSLTRASTDT. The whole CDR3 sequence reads CASSLTRASTDTQYF. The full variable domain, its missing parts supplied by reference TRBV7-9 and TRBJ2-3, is DTGVSQNPRHKITKRGQNVTFRCDPISEHNRLYWYRQTLGQGPEFLTYFQNEAQLEKSRLLSDRFSAERPKGSFSTLEIQRTEQGDSAMYLCASSLTRASTDTQYFGPGTRLTVL.

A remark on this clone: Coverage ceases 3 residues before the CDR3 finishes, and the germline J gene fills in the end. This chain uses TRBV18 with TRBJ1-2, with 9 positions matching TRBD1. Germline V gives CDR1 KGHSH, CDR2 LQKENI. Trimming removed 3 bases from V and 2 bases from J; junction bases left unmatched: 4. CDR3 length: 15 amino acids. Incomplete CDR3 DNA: TGTGCCAGCTCACCTTGGACAGGGGACAACTATGGC. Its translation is CASSPWTGDNYG. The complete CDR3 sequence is CASSPWTGDNYGYTF.

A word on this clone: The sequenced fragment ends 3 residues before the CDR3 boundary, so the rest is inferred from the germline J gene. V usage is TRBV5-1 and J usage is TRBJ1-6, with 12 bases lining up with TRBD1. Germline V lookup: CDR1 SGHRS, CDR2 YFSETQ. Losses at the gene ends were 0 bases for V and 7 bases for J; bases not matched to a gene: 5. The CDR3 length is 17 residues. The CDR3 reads CASSLEGQGAGNSPLHF. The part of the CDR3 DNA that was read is TGCGCCAGCAGCTTGGAGGGACAGGGGGCCGGGAATTCACCC. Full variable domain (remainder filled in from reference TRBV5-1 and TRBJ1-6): KAGVTQTPRYLIKTRGQQVTLSCSPISGHRSVSWYQQTPGQGLQFLFEYFSETQRNKGNFPGRFSGRQFSNSRSEMNVSTLELGDSALYLCASSLEGQGAGNSPLHFGNGTRLTVT.

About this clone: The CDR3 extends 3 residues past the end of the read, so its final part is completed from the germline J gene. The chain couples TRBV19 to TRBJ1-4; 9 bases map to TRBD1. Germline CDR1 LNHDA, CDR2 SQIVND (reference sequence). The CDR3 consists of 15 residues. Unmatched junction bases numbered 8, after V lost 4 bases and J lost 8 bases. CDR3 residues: CASSTRDRVREKLFF. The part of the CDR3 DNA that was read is TGTGCCAGTAGTACCCGGGACAGGGTAAGGGAAAAA.

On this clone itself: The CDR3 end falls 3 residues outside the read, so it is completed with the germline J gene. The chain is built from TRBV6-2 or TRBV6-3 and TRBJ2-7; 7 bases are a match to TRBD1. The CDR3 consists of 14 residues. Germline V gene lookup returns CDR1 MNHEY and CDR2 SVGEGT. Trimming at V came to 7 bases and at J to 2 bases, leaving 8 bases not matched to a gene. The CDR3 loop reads CASKGATKAYEQYF. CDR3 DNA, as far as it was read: TGTGCCAGCAAGGGGGCTACCAAGGCCTACGAG.

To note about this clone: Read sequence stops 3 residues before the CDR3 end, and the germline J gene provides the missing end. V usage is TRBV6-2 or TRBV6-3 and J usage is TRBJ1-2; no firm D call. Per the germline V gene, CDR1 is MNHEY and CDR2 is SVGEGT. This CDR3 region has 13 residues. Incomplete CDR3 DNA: TGTGCCAGCACAACCGTTGGCGGTTGGGGC. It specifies CASTTVGGWG. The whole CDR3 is CASTTVGGWGYTF.

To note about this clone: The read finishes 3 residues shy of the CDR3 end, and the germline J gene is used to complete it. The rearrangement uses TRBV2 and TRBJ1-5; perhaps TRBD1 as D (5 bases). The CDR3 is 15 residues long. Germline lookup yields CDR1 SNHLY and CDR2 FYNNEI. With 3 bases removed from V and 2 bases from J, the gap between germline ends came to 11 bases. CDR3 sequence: CASSEDQGGNQPQHF. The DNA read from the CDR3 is TGTGCCAGCAGTGAGGACCAGGGAGGCAATCAGCCC.

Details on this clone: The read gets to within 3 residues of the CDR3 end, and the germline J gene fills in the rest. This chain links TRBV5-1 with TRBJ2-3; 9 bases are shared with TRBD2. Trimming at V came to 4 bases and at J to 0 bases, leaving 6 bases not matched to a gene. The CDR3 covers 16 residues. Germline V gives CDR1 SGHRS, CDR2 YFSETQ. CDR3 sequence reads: CASSPHAGGSTDTQYF. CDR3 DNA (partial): TGCGCCAGCAGCCCCCATGCGGGGGGGAGCACAGATACG.

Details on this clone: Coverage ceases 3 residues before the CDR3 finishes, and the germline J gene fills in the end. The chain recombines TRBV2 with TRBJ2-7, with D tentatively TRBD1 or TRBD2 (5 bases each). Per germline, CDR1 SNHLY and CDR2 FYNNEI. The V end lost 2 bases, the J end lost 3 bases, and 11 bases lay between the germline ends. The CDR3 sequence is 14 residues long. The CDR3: CASSESRGNYEQYF. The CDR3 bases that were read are TGTGCCAGCAGTGAATCGAGGGGCAACTACGAG.